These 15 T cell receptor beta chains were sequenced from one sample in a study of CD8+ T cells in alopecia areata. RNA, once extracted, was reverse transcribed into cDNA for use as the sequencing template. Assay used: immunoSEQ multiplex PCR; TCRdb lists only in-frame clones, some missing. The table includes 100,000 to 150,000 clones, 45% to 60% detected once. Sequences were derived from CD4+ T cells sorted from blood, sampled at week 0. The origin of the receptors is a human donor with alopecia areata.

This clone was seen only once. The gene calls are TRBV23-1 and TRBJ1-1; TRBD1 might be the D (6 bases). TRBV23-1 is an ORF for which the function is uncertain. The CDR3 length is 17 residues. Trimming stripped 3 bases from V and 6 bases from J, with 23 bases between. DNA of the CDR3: TGCGCCAGCAGTCATCGACCCCTGGACAGTGCCACCCCTGAAGCTTTCTTT. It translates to CASSHRPLDSATPEAFF.

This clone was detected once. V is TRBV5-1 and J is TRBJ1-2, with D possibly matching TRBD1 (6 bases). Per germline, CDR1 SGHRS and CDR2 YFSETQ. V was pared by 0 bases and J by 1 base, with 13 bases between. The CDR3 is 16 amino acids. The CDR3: CASSLETGQLNYGYTF. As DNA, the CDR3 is TGCGCCAGCAGCTTGGAAACCGGACAGCTTAACTATGGCTACACCTTC.

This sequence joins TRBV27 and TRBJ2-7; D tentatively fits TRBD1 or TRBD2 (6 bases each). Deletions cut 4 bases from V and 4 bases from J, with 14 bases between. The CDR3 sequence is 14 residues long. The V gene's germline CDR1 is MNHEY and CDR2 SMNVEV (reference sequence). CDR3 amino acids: CASSWSGARYEQYF. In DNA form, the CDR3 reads TGTGCCAGCAGTTGGTCGGGGGCTCGTTACGAGCAGTACTTC.

The CDR3 nucleotides are TGTGCCAGCTCACCGACAGGGAGCGACGAAAAACTGTTTTTT. The encoded protein is CASSPTGSDEKLFF. The J gene is TRBJ1-4, the V gene TRBV18; 7 bases agree with TRBD1. The CDR3 consists of 14 residues. The V and J ends lost 3 bases and 8 bases, in that order; junction bases with no gene match: 6. From germline, CDR1 is KGHSH and CDR2 LQKENI.

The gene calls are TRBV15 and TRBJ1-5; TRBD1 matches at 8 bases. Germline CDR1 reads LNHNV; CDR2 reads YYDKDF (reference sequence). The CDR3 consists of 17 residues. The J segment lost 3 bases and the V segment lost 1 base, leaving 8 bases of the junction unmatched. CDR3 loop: CATSRGNRGSPNQPQHF. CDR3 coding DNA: TGTGCCACCAGCAGAGGAAACAGGGGGAGCCCCAATCAGCCCCAGCATTTT.

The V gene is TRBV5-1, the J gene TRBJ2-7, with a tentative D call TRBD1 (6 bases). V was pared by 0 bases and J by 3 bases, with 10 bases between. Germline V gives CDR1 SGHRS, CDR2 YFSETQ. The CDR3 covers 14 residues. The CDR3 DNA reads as TGCGCCAGCAGCTTGGAGGGGGAGTTCTACGAGCAGTACTTC. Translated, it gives CASSLEGEFYEQYF.

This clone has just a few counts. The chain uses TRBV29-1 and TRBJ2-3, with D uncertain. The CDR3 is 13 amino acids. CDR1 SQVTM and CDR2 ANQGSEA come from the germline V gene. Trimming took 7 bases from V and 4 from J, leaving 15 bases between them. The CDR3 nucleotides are TGCAGCGCCCGTAGGTTGCAAGCAGATACGCAGTATTTT. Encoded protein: CSARRLQADTQYF.

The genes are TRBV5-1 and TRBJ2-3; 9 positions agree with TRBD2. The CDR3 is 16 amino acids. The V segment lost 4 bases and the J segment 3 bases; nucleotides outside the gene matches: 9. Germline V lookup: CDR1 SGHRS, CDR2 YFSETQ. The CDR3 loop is CASSTGLATGTDTQYF. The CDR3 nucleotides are TGCGCCAGCAGCACCGGACTAGCGACGGGGACAGATACGCAGTATTTT.

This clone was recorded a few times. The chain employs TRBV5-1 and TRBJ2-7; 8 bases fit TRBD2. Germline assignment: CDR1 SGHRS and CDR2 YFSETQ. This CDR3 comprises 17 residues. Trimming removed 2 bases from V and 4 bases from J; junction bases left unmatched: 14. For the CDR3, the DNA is TGCGCCAGCAGCTTCTCAGCGGGGGAGGGCCGGAAATACGAGCAGTACTTC. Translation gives CASSFSAGEGRKYEQYF.

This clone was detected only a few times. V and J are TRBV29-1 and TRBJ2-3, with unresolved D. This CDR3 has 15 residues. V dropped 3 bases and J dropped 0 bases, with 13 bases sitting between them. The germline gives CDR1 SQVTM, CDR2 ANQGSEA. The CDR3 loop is CSVDVVGTSTDTQYF. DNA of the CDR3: TGCAGCGTTGATGTTGTGGGAACTAGCACAGATACGCAGTATTTT.

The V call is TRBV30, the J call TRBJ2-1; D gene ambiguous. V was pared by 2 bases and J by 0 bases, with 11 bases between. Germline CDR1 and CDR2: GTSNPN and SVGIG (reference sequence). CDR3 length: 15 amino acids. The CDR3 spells CAWSSGRSSYNEQFF. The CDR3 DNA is TGTGCCTGGAGTTCCGGTAGGAGCTCCTACAATGAGCAGTTCTTC.

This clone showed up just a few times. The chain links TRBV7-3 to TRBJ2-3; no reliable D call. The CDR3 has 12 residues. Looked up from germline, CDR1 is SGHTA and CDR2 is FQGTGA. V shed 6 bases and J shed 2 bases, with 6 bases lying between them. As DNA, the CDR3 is TGTGCCAGCAGGTCCACCACAGATACGCAGTATTTT. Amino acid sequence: CASRSTTDTQYF.

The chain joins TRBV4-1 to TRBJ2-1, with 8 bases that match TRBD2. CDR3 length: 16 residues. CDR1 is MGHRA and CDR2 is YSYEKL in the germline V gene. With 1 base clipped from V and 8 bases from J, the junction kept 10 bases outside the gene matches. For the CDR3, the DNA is TGCGCCAGCAGCCAAGTTCCCAGCGGGAGTAGGCATGAGCAGTTCTTC. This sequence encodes CASSQVPSGSRHEQFF.

CDR3 nucleotides: TGTGCCAGCAGCGGGGGGGGACAGAACAATGAGCAGTTCTTC. Protein product: CASSGGGQNNEQFF. The chain combines TRBV5-4 with TRBJ2-1; perhaps D is TRBD1 or TRBD2 (7 bases each). V was trimmed by 4 bases and J by 5 bases, leaving 13 bases between them. The CDR3 loop spans 14 amino acids. Germline loops: CDR1 SGHNT, CDR2 YYREEE (reference sequence).

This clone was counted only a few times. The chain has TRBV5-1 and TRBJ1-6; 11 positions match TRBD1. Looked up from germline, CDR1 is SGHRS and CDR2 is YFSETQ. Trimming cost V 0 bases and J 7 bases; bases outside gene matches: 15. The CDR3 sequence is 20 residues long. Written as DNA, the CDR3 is TGCGCCAGCAGCTTGGGGGTCCCGAGCGGGACAGGGGGTGTCAATTCACCCCTCCACTTT. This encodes CASSLGVPSGTGGVNSPLHF.